This T cell receptor (beta chain) was retrieved from a study of T-cell reconstitution after alpha-beta-depleted transplantation in children. This clonotype appeared many times. CDR1 and CDR2 from the germline V gene are SGHTA and FQGNSA. Trimming took 6 bases from V and 6 from J, leaving 13 bases between them. The CDR3 is made up of 13 amino acids. As it was prepared, the TCRbeta library received unique molecular identifiers. TCRdb processed the PCR reads anew with MiXCR; each CDR3 protein has one entry. Altogether about half a million distinct CDR3 sequences are present, approximately 12% being singletons, with the ten largest covering over 5.5%.

This TCR came from a human donor who donated a stem cell graft to a child with combined immunodeficiency. The sample here was PBMCs from the stem cell graft donor, taken from the stem cell graft. This chain connects TRBV7-2 to TRBJ2-3; no clear D. In DNA, the CDR3 is TGTGCCAGCAGTTTCCCTAAGAGTGATACGCAGTATTTT. This sequence encodes CASSFPKSDTQYF.